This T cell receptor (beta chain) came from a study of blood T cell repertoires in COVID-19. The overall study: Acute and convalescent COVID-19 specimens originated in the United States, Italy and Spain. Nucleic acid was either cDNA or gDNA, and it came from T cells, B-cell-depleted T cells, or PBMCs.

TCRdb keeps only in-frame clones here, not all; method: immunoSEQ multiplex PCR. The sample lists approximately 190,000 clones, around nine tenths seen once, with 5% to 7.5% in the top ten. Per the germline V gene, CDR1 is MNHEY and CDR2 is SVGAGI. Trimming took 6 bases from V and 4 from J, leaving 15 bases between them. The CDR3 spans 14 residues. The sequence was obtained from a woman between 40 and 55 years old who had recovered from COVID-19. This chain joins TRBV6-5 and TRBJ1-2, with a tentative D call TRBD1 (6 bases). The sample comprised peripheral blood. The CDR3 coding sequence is TGTGCCAGCAGCCACGAGGACAGCTTCTATGGCTACACCTTC. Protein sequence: CASSHEDSFYGYTF.